A single sample is the source of the 31 T cell receptor beta chains below, sequenced in a study of blood T cells in healthy people across ages. Together with a sample-barcoded 5' primer, a J-beta primer mix was included in a second PCR lasting 7 to 11 cycles. MiXCR was run by TCRdb on the 5' RACE reads, yielding one entry per CDR3 protein. The sample holds about 1.7 million distinct CDR3 sequences, under 30% seen once. Sequencing used blood. The origin of the receptors is a woman in her twenties or thirties in good health.

This chain joins TRBV7-8 and TRBJ2-4, with 9 bases that match TRBD2. The J call may be wrong; the DNA end is better matched by TRBJ2-7. The CDR3 sequence is 14 residues long. The germline gives CDR1 SGHVS, CDR2 FQNEAQ. This CDR3 is CASRGAGGTYEQYF. Written as DNA, the CDR3 is TGTGCCAGCAGGGGGGCGGGAGGGACGTACGAGCAGTACTTC.

V and J are TRBV7-3 and TRBJ2-5; the match to TRBD1 covers 8 bases. The CDR3 is made up of 15 amino acids. The germline CDR1 and CDR2 sequences are SGHTA and FQGTGA. Germline trimming cut 5 bases from V and 4 bases from J; bases unmatched to any gene: 9. CDR3: CASSRSAGGSETQYF. CDR3 bases: TGTGCCAGCAGCCGCTCGGCAGGGGGCTCAGAGACCCAGTACTTC.

The chain uses TRBV5-5 and TRBJ2-5, with D unclear. CDR1 and CDR2 (germline): SGHKS, YYEKEE (reference sequence). V was shortened by 4 bases and J by 5 bases, with 9 bases between the two germline ends. This CDR3 contains 12 residues. CDR3 in amino acids: CASSPRWETQYF. CDR3 DNA sequence: TGTGCCAGCAGCCCTAGGTGGGAGACCCAGTACTTC.

This clonotype has only a few counts. This chain connects TRBV7-9 to TRBJ2-3, with a tentative D call TRBD2 (6 bases). The CDR3 loop spans 14 amino acids. With 8 bases removed from V and 0 bases from J, the gap between germline ends came to 12 bases. CDR1 and CDR2 from the germline V gene are SEHNR and FQNEAQ (reference sequence). CDR3 amino acids: CASGSGTSTDTQYF. CDR3 DNA sequence: TGTGCCAGCGGTTCCGGGACTAGCACAGATACGCAGTATTTT.

This clonotype was observed a handful of times. V and J are TRBV21-1 and TRBJ2-1; no DNA check was done on the table's D call, TRBD1. TRBV21-1 is shown as a pseudogene. The CDR3 extends over 19 amino acids. CDR3 loop: CASSKNNSNRTGRYNEQFF. The CDR3 coding sequence is TGTGCCAGCAGCAAAAATAACAGTAATCGGACAGGGCGATACAATGAGCAGTTCTTC.

This chain uses TRBV3-1 with TRBJ2-5; 15 bases map to TRBD2. The J call may be mistaken, given a closer DNA end match to TRBJ2-7. Germline lookup yields CDR1 LGHDT and CDR2 YNNKEL (reference sequence). This CDR3 spans 16 amino acids. The CDR3 DNA follows: TGTGCCAGCAGCCCTGGACTAGCGGGAGGGGGATTCGAGCAGTACTTC. This translates into CASSPGLAGGGFEQYF.

The chain couples TRBV9 to TRBJ2-5; D is tentatively TRBD1 or TRBD2 (5 bases each). V lost 4 bases, J lost 5 bases, and 12 bases lay in between. Germline values: CDR1 SGDLS, CDR2 YYNGEE. CDR3 length equals 13 residues. The CDR3 nucleotides read TGTGCCAGCAGCCCGCCCAGGGAGGAGACCCAGTACTTC. Translation gives CASSPPREETQYF.

The chain carries TRBV10-3 and TRBJ2-5, with TRBD2 matching over 10 bases. The J segment lost 3 bases and the V segment lost 0 bases, leaving 4 bases of the junction unmatched. CDR1 is ENHRY and CDR2 is SYGVKD in the germline V gene. There are 16 residues in the CDR3. This CDR3 is CAISESSGGEEETQYF. The DNA for the CDR3 is TGTGCCATCAGTGAGTCGAGCGGGGGGGAGGAAGAGACCCAGTACTTC.

This clonotype was seen many times. The rearrangement links TRBV20-1 to TRBJ2-5; no definite D call. This CDR3 comprises 10 residues. CDR1 and CDR2 from the germline V gene are DFQATT and SNEGSKA (reference sequence). The germline V and J ends were trimmed by 6 bases and 4 bases, with 6 bases remaining between them. The CDR3 sequence: CSASGETQYF. CDR3 bases: TGCAGTGCCTCGGGAGAGACCCAGTACTTC.

The chain has TRBV7-2 and TRBJ1-6; a weak D match, TRBD1 (6 bases). Germline V gene data show CDR1 as SGHTA and CDR2 as FQGNSA. The CDR3 has 14 amino acids. The V end was cut by 7 bases, the J end by 5 bases, with 12 bases between. The CDR3 DNA reads as TGTGCCAGCACCCTGGACAGTAATAATTCACCCCTCCACTTT. Its translation: CASTLDSNNSPLHF.

This clonotype was counted many times. The chain links TRBV20-1 to TRBJ2-5; TRBD2 might be the D (5 bases). Germline V gene lookup returns CDR1 DFQATT and CDR2 SNEGSKA (reference sequence). V was cut by 2 bases and J by 3 bases, with 10 bases left in between. The CDR3 totals 13 residues. The CDR3 DNA reads TGCAGTGCTAGAACGGGATCCAAAGAGACCCAGTACTTC. Residues: CSARTGSKETQYF.

This clonotype was seen ten or more times. The chain combines TRBV28 with TRBJ2-7; tentative D call: TRBD2 (6 bases). V was trimmed by 7 bases and J by 3 bases, leaving 10 bases between them. The germline gives CDR1 MDHEN, CDR2 SYDVKM. The CDR3 spans 12 residues. Here the CDR3 reads CASTRGNYEQYF. The CDR3 DNA is TGTGCCAGCACCCGGGGGAACTACGAGCAGTACTTC.

As for this clonotype: One end of the junction is discordant with germline, which a read error may explain. V is TRBV6-2 or TRBV6-3 and J is TRBJ1-5, with 8 positions matching TRBD1. Germline CDR1 reads MNHEY; CDR2 reads SVGEGT. The CDR3 loop spans 13 amino acids. The CDR3 DNA is TGTGCCGGCAGTTTGACAGGGGTACAGCCCCAGCATTTT. This codes for CAGSLTGVQPQHF.

Ten or more counts support this clonotype. This chain links TRBV20-1 with TRBJ2-7; D perhaps matches TRBD2 (6 bases). The CDR3 sequence is 14 residues long. The ends were cut back, 6 bases at V and 4 bases at J, with 19 bases in the middle. Germline-derived CDR1 and CDR2 are DFQATT and SNEGSKA (reference sequence). The CDR3 spells CSASSGSGFYEQYF. CDR3 DNA sequence: TGCAGTGCAAGTAGCGGTAGCGGATTTTACGAGCAGTACTTC.

This clonotype was observed a handful of times. The V call is TRBV5-1, the J call TRBJ2-5; tentative D call: TRBD1 (6 bases). Trimming took off 5 bases at V and 1 base at J, with 9 bases between the two ends. Germline V gene sequence: CDR1 SGHRS, CDR2 YFSETQ. The CDR3 is made up of 13 amino acids. The CDR3 bases are TGCGCCAGCAGGGTACAGGGCCAAGAGACCCAGTACTTC. Protein sequence: CASRVQGQETQYF.

This chain connects TRBV9 to TRBJ1-1; the D is unclear. The CDR3 runs to 12 residues. Per the germline V gene, CDR1 is SGDLS and CDR2 is YYNGEE. Deletions cut 3 bases from V and 4 bases from J, with 7 bases between. The CDR3 loop is CASSGEGTEAFF. DNA of the CDR3: TGTGCCAGCAGCGGGGAGGGCACTGAAGCTTTCTTT.

The chain joins TRBV5-1 to TRBJ2-1; unclear D gene. CDR3 size: 14 residues. The V gene lost 5 bases and the J gene lost 0 bases, with 9 bases spanning the gap. The V gene's germline CDR1 is SGHRS and CDR2 YFSETQ. CDR3 coding DNA: TGCGCCAGCAGGGCGCTGAGCTCCTACAATGAGCAGTTCTTC. Translated, it gives CASRALSSYNEQFF.

The genes are TRBV20-1 and TRBJ2-7; TRBD2 agrees at 11 bases. CDR1 DFQATT and CDR2 SNEGSKA come from the germline V gene (reference sequence). Losses at the gene ends were 6 bases for V and 5 bases for J; bases not matched to a gene: 12. This CDR3 comprises 15 residues. CDR3 coding DNA: TGCAGTGCCAGGCTACTAGCGGGAGTTAGCGACGAGCAGTACTTC. Amino acid sequence: CSARLLAGVSDEQYF.

This sequence joins TRBV7-2 and TRBJ2-4, with TRBD2 matching 8 bases. The CDR3 covers 15 residues. After removal of 1 base from V and 13 bases from J, the junction contained 12 bases not matched to a gene. The germline gives CDR1 SGHTA, CDR2 FQGNSA. CDR3 loop: CASSLENPAGDEQYF. The CDR3, as DNA: TGTGCCAGCAGCTTAGAAAATCCAGCGGGGGATGAGCAGTACTTC.

The V gene is TRBV20-1, the J gene TRBJ2-1; 8 bases line up with TRBD1. The CDR3 runs to 15 residues. Germline-derived CDR1 and CDR2 are DFQATT and SNEGSKA (reference sequence). J gave up 7 bases and V 2 bases, and 10 bases lay outside the gene matches. CDR3 DNA sequence: TGCAGTGCTAGATTCGGACAGGGTGCAGGGAATGAGCAGTTCTTC. Translating gives CSARFGQGAGNEQFF.

The chain links TRBV24-1 to TRBJ1-5, with 8 bases that match TRBD1. This CDR3 comprises 14 residues. Germline lookup yields CDR1 KGHDR and CDR2 SFDVKD. After removal of 5 bases from V and 4 bases from J, the junction contained 3 bases not matched to a gene. CDR3 protein: CATSAGTGNQPQHF. CDR3 DNA sequence: TGTGCCACCAGTGCCGGGACAGGAAATCAGCCCCAGCATTTT.

The chain joins TRBV7-2 to TRBJ1-1, with D possibly TRBD1 on 6 matching bases. Germline V gene lookup returns CDR1 SGHTA and CDR2 FQGNSA. The CDR3 covers 16 residues. V was shortened by 5 bases and J by 5 bases, with 21 bases between the two germline ends. DNA of the CDR3: TGTGCCAGCAGCATTCCAATCGGGCAGGGGAATACTGAAGCTTTCTTT. Amino acid sequence: CASSIPIGQGNTEAFF.

This rearrangement joins TRBV10-3 to TRBJ1-1, with TRBD1 matching 10 bases. Trimming took 8 bases from V and 6 from J; bases not matched to a gene: 6. The CDR3 sequence is 13 residues long. Germline V CDR1 and CDR2: ENHRY, SYGVKD. This CDR3 reads CAISGTGDSEAFF. CDR3 DNA sequence: TGTGCCATCTCAGGGACAGGGGACTCTGAAGCTTTCTTT.

This clonotype was seen a few times. This chain joins TRBV9 and TRBJ2-7; D gene uncertain. The CDR3 is made up of 13 amino acids. The V and J ends lost 1 base and 6 bases respectively, with 11 bases between them. Germline CDR1 is SGDLS and CDR2 is YYNGEE. Here the CDR3 reads CASSVTNSPEQYF. In nucleotides, the CDR3 is TGTGCCAGCAGCGTAACAAATTCGCCCGAGCAGTACTTC.

This clonotype was counted only a few times. This chain links TRBV5-1 with TRBJ1-5; D may be TRBD1 (5 bases). V shed 4 bases and J shed 2 bases, with 19 bases lying between them. Looked up from germline, CDR1 is SGHRS and CDR2 is YFSETQ. The CDR3 loop spans 17 amino acids. The CDR3 spells CASSQGGSLEGNQPQHF. CDR3 DNA sequence: TGCGCCAGCAGCCAGGGCGGAAGTCTAGAGGGCAATCAGCCCCAGCATTTT.

This chain joins TRBV20-1 and TRBJ2-7; 9 bases are shared with TRBD2. Germline CDR1 is DFQATT and CDR2 is SNEGSKA (reference sequence). The CDR3 extends over 14 amino acids. The ends lost 6 bases at V and 0 bases at J; junction bases unmatched: 6. DNA for the CDR3: TGCAGTGCCATTAGCGGGGGCCTCTCCTACGAGCAGTACTTC. Protein: CSAISGGLSYEQYF.

This chain joins TRBV7-9 and TRBJ2-1; no reliable D call. The CDR3 is made up of 17 amino acids. CDR1 and CDR2 (germline): SEHNR, FQNEAQ (reference sequence). The V end was cut by 4 bases, the J end by 0 bases, with 16 bases between. The CDR3 spells CASSSPRLLSSYNEQFF. The CDR3 nucleotides are TGTGCCAGCAGCTCGCCCCGTCTCCTTAGCTCCTACAATGAGCAGTTCTTC.

J is TRBJ2-5 and V is TRBV6-5; TRBD2 matches at 14 bases. After removal of 6 bases from V and 4 bases from J, the junction contained 1 base not matched to a gene. The CDR3 loop spans 14 amino acids. CDR1 and CDR2 (germline): MNHEY, SVGAGI. CDR3 nucleotide sequence: TGTGCCAGCAGGGGACTAGCGGGAGTAGAGACCCAGTACTTC. Translation: CASRGLAGVETQYF.

DNA of the CDR3: TGTGCCAGCAGTCAAGTGGTGGTTGGGGAGACCCAGTACTTC. Its translation is CASSQVVVGETQYF. The chain joins TRBV13 to TRBJ2-5, with no clear D. Germline V gene sequence: CDR1 PRHDT, CDR2 FYEKMQ (reference sequence). CDR3 size: 14 residues. V lost 6 bases and J lost 5, with 16 bases in between.

This clonotype was seen a few times. The genes are TRBV20-1 and TRBJ1-5, with D possibly matching TRBD1 (5 bases). The V end lost 6 bases, the J end lost 0 bases, and 15 bases lay between the germline ends. Germline CDR1 DFQATT, CDR2 SNEGSKA (reference sequence). The CDR3 runs to 15 residues. The CDR3 region has the DNA TGCAGTGCCTACGCCGACAGTTATAGCAATCAGCCCCAGCATTTT. The encoded protein is CSAYADSYSNQPQHF.

This clonotype was seen a few times. This chain links TRBV7-9 with TRBJ2-1; perhaps D is TRBD1 or TRBD2 (6 bases each). Germline V lookup: CDR1 SEHNR, CDR2 FQNEAQ (reference sequence). V lost 5 bases and J 0 bases, leaving 20 bases between the germline ends. This CDR3 has 18 residues. The CDR3 coding sequence is TGTGCCAGCAGCCCCCCCTCGGGGGCGGCCGGCTCCTACAATGAGCAGTTCTTC. It encodes CASSPPSGAAGSYNEQFF.